The 6 T cell receptor beta chains below were found in one sample sequenced in a study of blood T cell repertoires in COVID-19. Using immunoSEQ multiplex PCR, the repertoire was profiled, and TCRdb retains in-frame clones only, with some absent. This table has 350,000 to 400,000 clones, roughly nine tenths appearing once. Specimen: peripheral blood. These receptor sequences come from a woman aged 25 to 39 with COVID-19, enrolled during active disease.

This clone was detected once. V usage is TRBV5-1 and J usage is TRBJ1-2; 10 bases map to TRBD1. V was pared by 4 bases and J by 0 bases, with 9 bases of the junction left unmatched. Looked up from germline, CDR1 is SGHRS and CDR2 is YFSETQ. CDR3 length: 17 residues. In nucleotides, the CDR3 is TGCGCCAGCAGCGGAGGGACAGGGGCCGCCCCTAACTATGGCTACACCTTC. Amino acids: CASSGGTGAAPNYGYTF.

This clone was seen only once. The chain couples TRBV5-1 to TRBJ1-6; possibly TRBD1 for D (6 bases). V was shortened by 5 bases and J by 0 bases, with 15 bases between the two germline ends. This CDR3 contains 17 residues. Looked up from germline, CDR1 is SGHRS and CDR2 is YFSETQ. The CDR3 reads CASRRGTGSSYNSPLHF. CDR3 coding DNA: TGCGCCAGCAGGCGTGGAACAGGGAGCTCCTATAATTCACCCCTCCACTTT.

The chain couples TRBV6-6 to TRBJ2-5, with D maybe TRBD2 (7 bases). This CDR3 comprises 16 residues. Per the germline V gene, CDR1 is MNHNY and CDR2 is SVGAGI (reference sequence). Deletions cut 2 bases from V and 5 bases from J, with 18 bases between. The CDR3 region has the DNA TGTGCCAGCAGTTACGTCGGGGGGCAACCTTCCGAGACCCAGTACTTC. It encodes CASSYVGGQPSETQYF.

The chain recombines TRBV19 with TRBJ2-3, with 15 positions matching TRBD2. Germline trimming cut 3 bases from V and 2 bases from J; bases unmatched to any gene: 3. The length of the CDR3 is 17 residues. From germline, CDR1 is LNHDA and CDR2 SQIVND (reference sequence). CDR3: CASSMGLAGGTTDTQYF. CDR3 bases: TGTGCCAGTAGTATGGGACTAGCGGGGGGCACCACAGATACGCAGTATTTT.

The genes are TRBV11-2 and TRBJ2-7; 8 nucleotides line up with TRBD1. V trimming: 0 bases; J trimming: 6 bases; junction bases outside the gene matches: 7. This CDR3 comprises 15 residues. The germline CDR1 and CDR2 sequences are SGHAT and FQNNGV. CDR3 loop: CASSLDIEQGAEQYV. The CDR3 region has the DNA TGTGCCAGCAGCTTAGACATCGAGCAGGGGGCCGAGCAGTACGTC.

The genes are TRBV5-1 and TRBJ1-2; 7 nucleotides match TRBD1. V gave up 4 bases and J gave up 8 bases; unmatched junction bases: 5. The CDR3 sequence is 12 residues long. The germline CDR1 and CDR2 sequences are SGHRS and YFSETQ. CDR3 sequence reads: CASSTTGHGYTF. CDR3 in DNA: TGCGCCAGCAGCACGACAGGGCACGGCTACACCTTC. Complete variable domain (other parts from reference TRBV5-1 and TRBJ1-2): KAGVTQTPRYLIKTRGQQVTLSCSPISGHRSVSWYQQTPGQGLQFLFEYFSETQRNKGNFPGRFSGRQFSNSRSEMNVSTLELGDSALYLCASSTTGHGYTFGSGTRLTVV.